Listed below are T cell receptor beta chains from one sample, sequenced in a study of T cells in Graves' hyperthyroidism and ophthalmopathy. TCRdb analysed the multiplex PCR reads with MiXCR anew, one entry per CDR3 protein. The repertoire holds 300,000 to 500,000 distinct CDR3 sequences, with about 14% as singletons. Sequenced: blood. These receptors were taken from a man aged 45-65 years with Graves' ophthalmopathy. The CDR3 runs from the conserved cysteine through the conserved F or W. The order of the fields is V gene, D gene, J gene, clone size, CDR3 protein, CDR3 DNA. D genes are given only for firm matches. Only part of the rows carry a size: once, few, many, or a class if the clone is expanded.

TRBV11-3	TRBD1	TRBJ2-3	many	CASSFKTGGSLTDTQYF	TGTGCCAGCAGCTTTAAGACAGGGGGCAGCTTGACAGATACGCAGTATTTT
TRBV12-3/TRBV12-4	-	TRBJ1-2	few	CASSFGGTGTYGYTF	TGTGCCAGCAGTTTTGGGGGAACAGGGACCTATGGCTACACCTTC
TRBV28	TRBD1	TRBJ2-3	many	CASRTGTLPADTQYF	TGTGCCAGCAGGACAGGGACCCTCCCTGCGGATACGCAGTATTTT
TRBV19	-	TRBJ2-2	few	CASRHETNTGELFF	TGTGCCAGTAGACACGAAACGAACACCGGGGAGCTGTTTTTT
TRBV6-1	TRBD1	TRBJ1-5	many	CASGTASNQPQHF	TGTGCCAGCGGGACAGCGAGCAATCAGCCCCAGCATTTT
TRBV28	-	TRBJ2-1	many	CASSLVTGNPSYNEQFF	TGTGCCAGCAGTTTAGTAACAGGGAATCCGTCCTACAATGAGCAGTTCTTC
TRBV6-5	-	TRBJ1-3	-	CASSYLGGYGNTIYF	TGTGCCAGCAGTTACCTTGGGGGTTATGGAAACACCATATATTTT
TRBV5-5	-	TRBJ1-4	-	CASSVDGLVFSNEKLFF	TGTGCCAGCAGCGTAGACGGCTTAGTCTTCTCTAATGAAAAACTGTTTTTT
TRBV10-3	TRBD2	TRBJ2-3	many	CAISESVTGAGTDTQYF	TGTGCCATCAGTGAGTCTGTGACGGGAGCGGGGACAGATACGCAGTATTTT
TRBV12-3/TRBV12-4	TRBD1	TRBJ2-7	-	CGSSLRDRAGEQYF	TGTGGCAGCAGTTTAAGGGACAGGGCGGGCGAGCAGTACTTC
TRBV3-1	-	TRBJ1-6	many	CASGQGNSPLHF	TGTGCCAGCGGGCAGGGAAATTCACCCCTCCACTTT
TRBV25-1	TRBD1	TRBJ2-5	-	CASSDTGVKQETQYF	TGTGCCAGCAGTGATACAGGGGTTAAACAAGAGACCCAGTACTTC
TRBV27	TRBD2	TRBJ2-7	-	CASSLLLAGGPYEQYF	TGTGCCAGCAGTTTGCTCCTAGCGGGTGGTCCCTACGAGCAGTACTTC
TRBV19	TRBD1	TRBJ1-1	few	CASSRWTGGDTEAFF	TGTGCCAGCAGTCGATGGACAGGGGGGGACACTGAAGCTTTCTTT
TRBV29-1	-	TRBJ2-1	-	CSVLGLGNEQFF	TGCAGCGTGCTCGGCCTCGGGAATGAGCAGTTCTTC
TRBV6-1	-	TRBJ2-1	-	CASSAHRVDEQFF	TGTGCCAGCAGCGCTCACAGGGTCGATGAGCAGTTCTTC
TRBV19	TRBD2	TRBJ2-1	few	CASSPWAGERYNEQFF	TGTGCCAGTAGTCCGTGGGCGGGAGAGCGATACAATGAGCAGTTCTTC
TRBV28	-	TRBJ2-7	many	CASRLGHSPGYEQYF	TGTGCCAGCAGATTGGGACACTCGCCGGGCTACGAGCAGTACTTC